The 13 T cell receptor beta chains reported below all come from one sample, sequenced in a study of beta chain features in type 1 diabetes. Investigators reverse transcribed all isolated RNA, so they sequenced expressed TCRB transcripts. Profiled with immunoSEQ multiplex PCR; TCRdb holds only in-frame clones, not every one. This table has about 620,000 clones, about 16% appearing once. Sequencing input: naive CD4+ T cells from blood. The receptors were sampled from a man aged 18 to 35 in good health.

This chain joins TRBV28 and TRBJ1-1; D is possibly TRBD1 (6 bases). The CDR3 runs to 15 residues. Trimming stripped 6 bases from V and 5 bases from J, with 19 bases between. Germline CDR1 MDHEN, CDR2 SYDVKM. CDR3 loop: CASRPHLAGTTEAFF. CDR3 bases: TGTGCCAGCAGACCCCACCTGGCAGGGACAACTGAAGCTTTCTTT. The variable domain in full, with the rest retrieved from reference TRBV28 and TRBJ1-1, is DVKVTQSSRYLVKRTGEKVFLECVQDMDHENMFWYRQDPGLGLRLIYFSYDVKMKEKGDIPEGYSVSREKKERFSLILESASTNQTSMYLCASRPHLAGTTEAFFGQGTRLTVV.

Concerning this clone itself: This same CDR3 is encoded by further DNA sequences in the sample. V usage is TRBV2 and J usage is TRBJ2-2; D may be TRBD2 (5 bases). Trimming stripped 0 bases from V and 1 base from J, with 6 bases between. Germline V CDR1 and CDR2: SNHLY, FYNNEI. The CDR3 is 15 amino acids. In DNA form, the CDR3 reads TGTGCCAGCAGTGAAGCGGGAGTGAACACCGGGGAGCTGTTTTTT. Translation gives CASSEAGVNTGELFF.

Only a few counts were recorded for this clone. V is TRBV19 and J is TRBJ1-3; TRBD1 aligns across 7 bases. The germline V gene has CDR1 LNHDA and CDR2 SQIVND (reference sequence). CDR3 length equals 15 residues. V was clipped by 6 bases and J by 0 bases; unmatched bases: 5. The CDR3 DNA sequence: TGTGCCAGTAGAGAGACAGGGAGCTCTGGAAACACCATATATTTT. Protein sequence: CASRETGSSGNTIYF.

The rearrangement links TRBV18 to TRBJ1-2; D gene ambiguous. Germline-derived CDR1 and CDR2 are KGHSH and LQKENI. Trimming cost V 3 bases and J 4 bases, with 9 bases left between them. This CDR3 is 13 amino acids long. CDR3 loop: CASSPAGLYGYTF. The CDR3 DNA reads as TGTGCCAGCTCACCGGCCGGCCTCTATGGCTACACCTTC.

The CDR3 bases are TGCAGCGTTGAAATGCGATTGAACACTGAAGCTTTCTTT. It encodes CSVEMRLNTEAFF. The V call is TRBV29-1, the J call TRBJ1-1; D not certain. The CDR3 is made up of 13 amino acids. The germline CDR1 and CDR2 sequences are SQVTM and ANQGSEA. Trimming shortened V by 2 bases and J by 0 bases, and 7 bases separated the two germline ends.

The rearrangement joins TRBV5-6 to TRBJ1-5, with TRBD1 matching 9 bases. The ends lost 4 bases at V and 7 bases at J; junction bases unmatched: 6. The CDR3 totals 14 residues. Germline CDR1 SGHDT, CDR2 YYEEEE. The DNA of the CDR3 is TGTGCCAGCAGCCTCGGGACAGGGTTACAGCCCCAGCATTTT. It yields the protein CASSLGTGLQPQHF.

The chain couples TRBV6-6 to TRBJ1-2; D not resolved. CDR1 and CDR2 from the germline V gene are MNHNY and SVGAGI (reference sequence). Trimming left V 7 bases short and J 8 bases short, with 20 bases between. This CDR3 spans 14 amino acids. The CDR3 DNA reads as TGTGCCAGCACCAAAGAATTGGGGATGGGAGGCTACACCTTC. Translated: CASTKELGMGGYTF.

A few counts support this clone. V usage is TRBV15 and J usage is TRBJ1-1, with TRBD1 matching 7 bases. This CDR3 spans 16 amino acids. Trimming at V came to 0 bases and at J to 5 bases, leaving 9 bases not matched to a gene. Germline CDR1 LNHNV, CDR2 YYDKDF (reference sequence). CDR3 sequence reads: CATSRDDRVSGTEAFF. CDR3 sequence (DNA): TGTGCCACCAGCAGAGATGACAGGGTTTCGGGTACTGAAGCTTTCTTT.

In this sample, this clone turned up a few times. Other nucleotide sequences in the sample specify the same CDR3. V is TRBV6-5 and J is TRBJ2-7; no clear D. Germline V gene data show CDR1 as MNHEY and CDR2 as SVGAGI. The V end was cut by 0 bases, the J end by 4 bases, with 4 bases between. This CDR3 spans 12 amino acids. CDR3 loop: CASSYSRYEQYF. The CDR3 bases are TGTGCCAGCAGTTACTCCCGTTACGAGCAGTACTTC.

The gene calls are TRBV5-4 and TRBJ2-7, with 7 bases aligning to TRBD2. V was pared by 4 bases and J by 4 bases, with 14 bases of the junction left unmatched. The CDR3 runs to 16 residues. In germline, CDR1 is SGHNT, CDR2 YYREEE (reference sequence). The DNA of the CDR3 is TGTGCCAGCAGCACCCAGACTAGCCGGAATTATTACGAGCAGTACTTC. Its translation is CASSTQTSRNYYEQYF. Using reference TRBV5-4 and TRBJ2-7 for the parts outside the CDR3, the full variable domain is ETGVTQSPTHLIKTRGQQVTLRCSSQSGHNTVSWYQQALGQGPQFIFQYYREEENGRGNFPPRFSGLQFPNYSSELNVNALELDDSALYLCASSTQTSRNYYEQYFGPGTRLTVT.

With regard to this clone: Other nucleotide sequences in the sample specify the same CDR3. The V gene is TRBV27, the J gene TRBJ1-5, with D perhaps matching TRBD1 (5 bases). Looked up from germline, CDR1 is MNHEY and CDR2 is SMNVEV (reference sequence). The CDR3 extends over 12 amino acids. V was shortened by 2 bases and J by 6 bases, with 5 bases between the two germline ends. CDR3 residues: CASSLRGQPQHF. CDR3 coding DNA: TGTGCCAGCAGTTTAAGGGGTCAGCCCCAGCATTTT.

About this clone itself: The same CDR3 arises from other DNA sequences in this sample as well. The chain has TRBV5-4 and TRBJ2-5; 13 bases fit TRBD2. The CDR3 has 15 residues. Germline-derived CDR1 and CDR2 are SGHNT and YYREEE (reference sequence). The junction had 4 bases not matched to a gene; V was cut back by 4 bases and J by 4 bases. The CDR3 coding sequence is TGTGCCAGCAGCCCAGGACTAGCGGGGGCAGAGACCCAGTACTTC. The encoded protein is CASSPGLAGAETQYF.

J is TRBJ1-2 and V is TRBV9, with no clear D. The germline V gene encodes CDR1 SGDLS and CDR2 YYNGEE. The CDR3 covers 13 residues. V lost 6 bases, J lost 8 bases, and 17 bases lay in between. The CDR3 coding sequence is TGTGCCAGCACCGGGCGGAACGGGGTCGGCTACACCTTC. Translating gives CASTGRNGVGYTF. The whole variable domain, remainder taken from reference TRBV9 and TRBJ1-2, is DSGVTQTPKHLITATGQRVTLRCSPRSGDLSVYWYQQSLDQGLQFLIQYYNGEERAKGNILERFSAQQFPDLHSELNLSSLELGDSALYFCASTGRNGVGYTFGSGTRLTVV.